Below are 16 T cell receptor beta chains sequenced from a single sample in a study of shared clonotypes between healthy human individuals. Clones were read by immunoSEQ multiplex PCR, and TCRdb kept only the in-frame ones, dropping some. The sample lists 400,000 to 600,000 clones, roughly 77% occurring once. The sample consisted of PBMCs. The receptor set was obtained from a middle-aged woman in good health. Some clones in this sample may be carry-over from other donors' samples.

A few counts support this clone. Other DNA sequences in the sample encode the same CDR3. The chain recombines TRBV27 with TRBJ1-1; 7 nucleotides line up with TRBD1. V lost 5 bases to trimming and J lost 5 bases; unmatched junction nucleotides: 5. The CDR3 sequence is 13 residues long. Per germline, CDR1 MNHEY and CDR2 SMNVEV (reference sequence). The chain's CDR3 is CASSQQGRTEAFF. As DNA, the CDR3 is TGTGCCAGCAGTCAACAGGGGAGGACTGAAGCTTTCTTT.

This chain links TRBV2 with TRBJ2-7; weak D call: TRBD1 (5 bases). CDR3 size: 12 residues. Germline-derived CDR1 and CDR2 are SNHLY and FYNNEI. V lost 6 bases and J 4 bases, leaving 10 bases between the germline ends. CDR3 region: CASRYQGYEQYF. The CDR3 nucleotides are TGTGCCAGCAGATATCAGGGATACGAGCAGTACTTC.

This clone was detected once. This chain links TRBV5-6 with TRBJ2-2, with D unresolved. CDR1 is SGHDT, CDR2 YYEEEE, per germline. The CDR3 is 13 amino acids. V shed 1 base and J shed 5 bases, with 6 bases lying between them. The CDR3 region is CASSLSPTGELFF. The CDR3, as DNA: TGTGCCAGCAGCTTGTCACCTACCGGGGAGCTGTTTTTT.

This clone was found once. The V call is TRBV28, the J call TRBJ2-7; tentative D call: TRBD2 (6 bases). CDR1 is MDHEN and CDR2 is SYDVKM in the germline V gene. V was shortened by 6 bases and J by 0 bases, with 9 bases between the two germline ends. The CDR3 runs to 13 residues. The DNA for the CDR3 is TGTGCCAGCAGCATAGCGGCCTCCTACGAGCAGTACTTC. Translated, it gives CASSIAASYEQYF.

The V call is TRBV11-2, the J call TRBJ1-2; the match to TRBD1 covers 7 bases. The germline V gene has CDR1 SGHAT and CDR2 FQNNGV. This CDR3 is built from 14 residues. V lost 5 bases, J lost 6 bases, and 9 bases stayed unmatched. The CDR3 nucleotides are TGTGCCAGCAGCCAGAAACAGGGGAGGGATGGCTACACCTTC. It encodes CASSQKQGRDGYTF.

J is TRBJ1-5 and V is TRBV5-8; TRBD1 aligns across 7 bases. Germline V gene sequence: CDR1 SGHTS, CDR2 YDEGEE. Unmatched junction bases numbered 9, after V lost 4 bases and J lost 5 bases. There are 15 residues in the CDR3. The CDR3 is CASSQDEGAHQPQHF. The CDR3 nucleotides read TGTGCCAGCAGCCAAGATGAGGGGGCTCATCAGCCCCAGCATTTT.

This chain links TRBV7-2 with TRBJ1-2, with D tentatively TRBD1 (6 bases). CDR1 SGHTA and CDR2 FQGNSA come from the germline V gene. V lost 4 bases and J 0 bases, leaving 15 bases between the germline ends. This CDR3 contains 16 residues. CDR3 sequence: CASSSFTQGANYGYTF. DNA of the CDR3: TGTGCCAGCAGCTCATTTACACAGGGAGCTAACTATGGCTACACCTTC.

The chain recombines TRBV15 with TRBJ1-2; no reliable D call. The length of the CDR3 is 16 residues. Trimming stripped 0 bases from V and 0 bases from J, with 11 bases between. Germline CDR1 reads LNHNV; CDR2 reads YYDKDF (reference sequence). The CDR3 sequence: CATSREGNLANYGYTF. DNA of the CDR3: TGTGCCACCAGCAGAGAGGGCAACCTAGCTAACTATGGCTACACCTTC.

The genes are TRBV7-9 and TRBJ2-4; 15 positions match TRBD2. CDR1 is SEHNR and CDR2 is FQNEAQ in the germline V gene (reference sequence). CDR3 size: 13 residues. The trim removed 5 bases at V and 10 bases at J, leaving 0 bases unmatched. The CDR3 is CASSGLAGGIQYF. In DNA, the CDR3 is TGTGCCAGCAGCGGACTAGCGGGGGGGATTCAGTACTTC.

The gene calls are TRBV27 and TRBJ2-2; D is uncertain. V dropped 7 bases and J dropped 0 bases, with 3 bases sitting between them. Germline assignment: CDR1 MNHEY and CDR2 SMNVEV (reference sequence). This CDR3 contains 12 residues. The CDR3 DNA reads TGTGCCAGCACTCCGAACACCGGGGAGCTGTTTTTT. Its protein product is CASTPNTGELFF.

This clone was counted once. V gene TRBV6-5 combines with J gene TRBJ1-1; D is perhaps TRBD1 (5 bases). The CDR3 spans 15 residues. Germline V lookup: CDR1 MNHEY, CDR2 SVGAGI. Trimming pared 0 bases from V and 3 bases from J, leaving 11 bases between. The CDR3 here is CASSYSGLGDTEAFF. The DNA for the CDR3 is TGTGCCAGCAGTTACTCAGGACTGGGGGACACTGAAGCTTTCTTT.

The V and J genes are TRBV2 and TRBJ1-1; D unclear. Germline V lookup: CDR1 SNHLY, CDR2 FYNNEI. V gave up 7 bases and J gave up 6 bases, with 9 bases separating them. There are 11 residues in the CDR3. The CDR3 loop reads CASMWVPEAFF. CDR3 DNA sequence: TGTGCCAGCATGTGGGTCCCTGAAGCTTTCTTT.

Here the CDR3 reads CASRLFGVYGYTF. In nucleotides, the CDR3 is TGTGCCAGCAGACTATTTGGAGTTTATGGCTACACCTTC. The chain has TRBV5-6 and TRBJ1-2; no reliable D call. Deletions cut 5 bases from V and 5 bases from J, with 13 bases between. Germline CDR1 is SGHDT and CDR2 is YYEEEE. This CDR3 region has 13 residues.

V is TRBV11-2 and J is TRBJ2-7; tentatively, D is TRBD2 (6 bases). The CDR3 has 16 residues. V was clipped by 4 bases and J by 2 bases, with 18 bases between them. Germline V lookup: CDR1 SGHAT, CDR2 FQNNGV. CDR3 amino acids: CASSSTIREPPYEQYF. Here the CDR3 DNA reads TGTGCCAGCAGCTCAACAATCCGGGAGCCCCCCTACGAGCAGTACTTC. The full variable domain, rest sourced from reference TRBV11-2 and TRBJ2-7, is EAGVAQSPRYKIIEKRQSVAFWCNPISGHATLYWYQQILGQGPKLLIQFQNNGVVDDSQLPKDRFSAERLKGVDSTLKIQPAKLEDSAVYLCASSSTIREPPYEQYFGPGTRLTVT.

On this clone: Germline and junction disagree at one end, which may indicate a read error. This CDR3 is CASSLGASGRARETQYF. The CDR3 bases are TGTGCTAGCAGCTTAGGGGCTAGCGGGAGGGCCCGGGAGACCCAGTACTTC. V is TRBV7-7 and J is TRBJ2-5; 12 nucleotides line up with TRBD2. The CDR3 runs 17 residues. Germline V gives CDR1 SSHAT, CDR2 FNYEAQ (reference sequence).

CDR3 DNA sequence: TGTGCCAGCAGCTTAGGGGACCCATCCTACAATGAGCAGTTCTTC. This sequence encodes CASSLGDPSYNEQFF. V usage is TRBV7-9 and J usage is TRBJ2-1; either TRBD1 or TRBD2 may fit D (5 bases each). Looked up from germline, CDR1 is SEHNR and CDR2 is FQNEAQ (reference sequence). V gave up 1 base and J gave up 1 base, with 8 bases separating them. This CDR3 has 15 amino acids.